This is a list of T cell receptor beta chains from one sample in a study of T cells after posttransplantation cyclophosphamide. TCRdb keeps only in-frame clones here, not all; method: immunoSEQ multiplex PCR. The data show approximately 45,000 clones, roughly 87% seen once. The source was PBMCs, collected just over 60 days after allogeneic stem cell transplant with posttransplant cyclophosphamide. The receptors were sampled from a male patient between 60 and 69 years old who received an allogeneic stem cell transplant from a related donor and was CMV-positive. Some T cells may trace back to the graft donor. CDR3s include the opening cysteine and the closing phenylalanine or tryptophan. The order of the fields is D gene, CDR3 length, V gene, clone size, J gene, CDR3 protein, CDR3 DNA. D genes are given only for firm matches. The size field is filled for only some rows; it gives once, few, many or a size class.

d_call: .; cdr3_length: 14; v_call: TRBV7-9; clone_size: .; j_call: TRBJ2-1; cdr3_aa: CASSFAESFNEQFF; cdr3_nt: TGTGCCAGCAGCTTTGCTGAGTCTTTCAATGAGCAGTTCTTC
d_call: .; cdr3_length: 15; v_call: TRBV5-6; clone_size: .; j_call: TRBJ1-6; cdr3_aa: CASSQLDRNNSPLHF; cdr3_nt: TGTGCCAGCAGCCAACTGGACAGAAATAATTCACCCCTCCACTTT
d_call: .; cdr3_length: 13; v_call: TRBV7-2; clone_size: once; j_call: TRBJ2-1; cdr3_aa: CASSRKQRDEQFF; cdr3_nt: TGTGCCAGCAGCCGAAAGCAGAGGGATGAGCAGTTCTTC
d_call: TRBD2; cdr3_length: 16; v_call: TRBV4-1; clone_size: .; j_call: TRBJ2-5; cdr3_aa: CASSQDPYGGAETQYF; cdr3_nt: TGCGCCAGCAGCCAAGACCCATACGGGGGGGCGGAGACCCAGTACTTC
d_call: TRBD1; cdr3_length: 15; v_call: TRBV5-1; clone_size: .; j_call: TRBJ1-2; cdr3_aa: CASSSGQGAYYGYTF; cdr3_nt: TGCGCCAGCAGCTCTGGACAGGGGGCTTACTATGGCTACACCTTC
d_call: .; cdr3_length: 15; v_call: TRBV5-6; clone_size: .; j_call: TRBJ2-1; cdr3_aa: CASSLVTGTINEQFF; cdr3_nt: TGTGCCAGCAGCTTAGTCACAGGGACCATCAATGAGCAGTTCTTC
d_call: TRBD1; cdr3_length: 16; v_call: TRBV30; clone_size: .; j_call: TRBJ2-1; cdr3_aa: CAWSKTGTGGFSQQFF; cdr3_nt: TGTGCCTGGAGTAAAACCGGGACAGGGGGCTTCTCGCAGCAGTTCTTC
d_call: .; cdr3_length: 14; v_call: TRBV28; clone_size: .; j_call: TRBJ1-6; cdr3_aa: CASSTYSGNSPLHF; cdr3_nt: TGTGCCAGCAGTACCTACTCCGGGAATTCACCCCTCCACTTT
d_call: TRBD2; cdr3_length: 16; v_call: TRBV6-4; clone_size: .; j_call: TRBJ2-1; cdr3_aa: CASSDWGTSGAYEQFF; cdr3_nt: TGTGCCAGCAGTGATTGGGGGACTAGCGGGGCCTATGAGCAGTTCTTC
d_call: TRBD1; cdr3_length: 16; v_call: TRBV6-4; clone_size: .; j_call: TRBJ1-3; cdr3_aa: CASSNRDRHSGNTIYF; cdr3_nt: TGTGCCAGCAGCAACCGGGACAGACACTCTGGAAACACCATATATTTT
d_call: .; cdr3_length: 12; v_call: TRBV29-1; clone_size: .; j_call: TRBJ1-1; cdr3_aa: CSADRMNTEAFF; cdr3_nt: TGCAGCGCTGACAGGATGAACACTGAAGCTTTCTTT
d_call: TRBD1; cdr3_length: 14; v_call: TRBV6-5; clone_size: once; j_call: TRBJ1-6; cdr3_aa: CASSSWTGGSPLHF; cdr3_nt: TGTGCCAGCAGTTCCTGGACAGGAGGTTCACCCCTCCACTTT
d_call: TRBD1; cdr3_length: 15; v_call: TRBV6-5; clone_size: once; j_call: TRBJ1-1; cdr3_aa: CASSYLTGRNTEAFF; cdr3_nt: TGTGCCAGCAGTTATTTGACAGGGCGGAACACTGAAGCTTTCTTT
d_call: .; cdr3_length: 15; v_call: TRBV4-1; clone_size: .; j_call: TRBJ1-4; cdr3_aa: CASSQVAGVNEKLFF; cdr3_nt: TGCGCCAGCAGCCAAGTGGCCGGGGTGAATGAAAAACTGTTTTTT
d_call: TRBD1; cdr3_length: 13; v_call: TRBV18; clone_size: .; j_call: TRBJ2-7; cdr3_aa: CASSDRGSNEQYF; cdr3_nt: TGTGCCAGCTCGGACAGGGGATCCAACGAGCAGTACTTC
d_call: .; cdr3_length: 17; v_call: TRBV5-1; clone_size: .; j_call: TRBJ2-5; cdr3_aa: CASSADFTTVSQETQYF; cdr3_nt: TGCGCCAGCAGCGCGGACTTTACCACAGTCTCACAAGAGACCCAGTACTTC
d_call: TRBD1; cdr3_length: 13; v_call: TRBV2; clone_size: .; j_call: TRBJ1-1; cdr3_aa: CASSPDRDAEAFF; cdr3_nt: TGTGCCAGCAGTCCCGACAGGGACGCTGAAGCTTTCTTT
d_call: .; cdr3_length: 15; v_call: TRBV28; clone_size: .; j_call: TRBJ1-1; cdr3_aa: CASSLSWRSNTEAFF; cdr3_nt: TGTGCCAGCAGTCTTTCGTGGAGGTCGAACACTGAAGCTTTCTTT
d_call: .; cdr3_length: 15; v_call: TRBV11-2; clone_size: few; j_call: TRBJ1-2; cdr3_aa: CASSRPATGLEGYTF; cdr3_nt: TGTGCCAGCAGCCGTCCGGCTACAGGGCTTGAGGGCTACACCTTC
d_call: TRBD1; cdr3_length: 14; v_call: TRBV6-5; clone_size: .; j_call: TRBJ1-2; cdr3_aa: CASSWTGGNYGYTF; cdr3_nt: TGTGCCAGCAGTTGGACAGGGGGTAACTATGGCTACACCTTC
d_call: .; cdr3_length: 15; v_call: TRBV7-2; clone_size: .; j_call: TRBJ2-3; cdr3_aa: CASSLGQVITDTQYF; cdr3_nt: TGTGCCAGCAGCTTAGGACAAGTCATCACAGATACGCAGTATTTT
d_call: .; cdr3_length: 14; v_call: TRBV5-1; clone_size: .; j_call: TRBJ2-2; cdr3_aa: CASSLRDITGELFF; cdr3_nt: TGCGCCAGCAGCTTGAGGGACATCACCGGGGAGCTGTTTTTT
d_call: TRBD1; cdr3_length: 14; v_call: TRBV7-9; clone_size: .; j_call: TRBJ2-7; cdr3_aa: CASSSTGVLDEQYF; cdr3_nt: TGTGCCAGCAGCTCGACAGGGGTTTTGGACGAGCAGTACTTC
d_call: .; cdr3_length: 15; v_call: TRBV2; clone_size: .; j_call: TRBJ1-1; cdr3_aa: CASSDTGLGNTEAFF; cdr3_nt: TGTGCCAGCAGTGATACAGGGTTAGGGAACACTGAAGCTTTCTTT
d_call: .; cdr3_length: 15; v_call: TRBV6-5; clone_size: .; j_call: TRBJ2-2; cdr3_aa: CASTFLASNTGELFF; cdr3_nt: TGTGCCAGCACCTTTCTAGCGTCGAACACCGGGGAGCTGTTTTTT
d_call: .; cdr3_length: 15; v_call: TRBV29-1; clone_size: .; j_call: TRBJ1-1; cdr3_aa: CSVLGGGPMNTEAFF; cdr3_nt: TGCAGCGTCCTCGGGGGAGGGCCCATGAACACTGAAGCTTTCTTT
d_call: TRBD2; cdr3_length: 15; v_call: TRBV27; clone_size: .; j_call: TRBJ2-3; cdr3_aa: CASTIAGGITDTQYF; cdr3_nt: TGTGCCAGCACCATAGCGGGGGGGATCACAGATACGCAGTATTTT